This TCR beta chain was identified during a study of blood T cell repertoires in COVID-19. Study-level background: From the United States, Italy and Spain came samples of acute and convalescent COVID-19. The analysed material was cDNA or gDNA that came from T cells, B-cell-depleted T cells, or PBMCs.

J was trimmed by 8 bases and V by 6 bases; bases with no gene match: 10. From germline, CDR1 is SGHTA and CDR2 FQGTGA. The CDR3 loop spans 16 amino acids. Original methodology: Researchers report that nucleated cell counts were estimated from reference gene primer amplification. Repertoires were generated with immunoSEQ multiplex PCR, while TCRdb's copy carries only in-frame clones and drops some. V, J and clone size were drawn from that table, and D and trimming were deduced from the DNA. The top ten clones hold around 4.5% of a sample with roughly 220,000 clones, over 75% of them seen once. Living in under 30 US areas, the participants were between 18 and 89 years of age.

V is TRBV7-3 and J is TRBJ2-3; 14 nucleotides align to TRBD2. The clonotype originates from a man aged 30-40 years with acute COVID-19. Sequencing was done on a sample of PBMCs or T cells enriched from blood (not recorded which). The CDR3 nucleotides are TGTGCCAGCAGTCCCGGACTAGCGGGGGGAGTAGGTACGCAGTATTTT. It encodes CASSPGLAGGVGTQYF.